This T cell receptor beta chain was sequenced for a study of T cells in Graves' hyperthyroidism and ophthalmopathy. Study-level points and caveats: It was a median about 7.1 months before onset that the model predicted ophthalmopathy. A model of 13 V-J features distinguished ophthalmopathy from stable hyperthyroidism.

About this clonotype: The antigen is undetermined.

V was trimmed by 7 bases and J by 0 bases, leaving 13 bases between them. CDR3 length: 15 residues. Authors of the study amplified TCR beta CDR3 regions from RNA transcripts. Primed by the HTBI set, a first-round RT-PCR was run on the TCR CDR3. TCRdb passed the multiplex PCR reads through MiXCR, listing each CDR3 protein once. The table lists 300,000 to 450,000 distinct CDR3 sequences, around 14% of them singletons, with approximately 9.9% in the top ten. Uncontrolled infection, other autoimmune disease, pregnancy or lactation disqualified patients from enrolment. The gene calls are TRBV12-3 or TRBV12-4 and TRBJ1-3; no firm D call. Sequenced: blood. This receptor was obtained from a woman in her fifties or sixties with Graves' hyperthyroidism. The CDR3 region has the DNA TGTGCCAGCACCCGCACCGGGAGCTCTGGAAACACCATATATTTT. This translates into CASTRTGSSGNTIYF.